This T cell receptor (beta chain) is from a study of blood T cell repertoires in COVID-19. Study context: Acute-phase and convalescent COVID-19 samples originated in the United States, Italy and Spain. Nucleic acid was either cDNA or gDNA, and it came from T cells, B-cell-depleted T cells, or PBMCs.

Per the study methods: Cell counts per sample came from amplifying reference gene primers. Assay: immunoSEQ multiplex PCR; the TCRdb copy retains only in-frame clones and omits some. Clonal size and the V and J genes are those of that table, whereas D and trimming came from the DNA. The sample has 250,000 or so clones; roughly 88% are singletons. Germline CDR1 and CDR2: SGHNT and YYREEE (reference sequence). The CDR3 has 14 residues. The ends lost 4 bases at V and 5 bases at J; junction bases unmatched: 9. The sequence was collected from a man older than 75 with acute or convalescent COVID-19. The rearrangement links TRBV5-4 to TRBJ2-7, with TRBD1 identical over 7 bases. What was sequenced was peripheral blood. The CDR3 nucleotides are TGTGCCAGCAGCCGCTCGACAGGGCGGGACGAGCAGTACTTC. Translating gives CASSRSTGRDEQYF.